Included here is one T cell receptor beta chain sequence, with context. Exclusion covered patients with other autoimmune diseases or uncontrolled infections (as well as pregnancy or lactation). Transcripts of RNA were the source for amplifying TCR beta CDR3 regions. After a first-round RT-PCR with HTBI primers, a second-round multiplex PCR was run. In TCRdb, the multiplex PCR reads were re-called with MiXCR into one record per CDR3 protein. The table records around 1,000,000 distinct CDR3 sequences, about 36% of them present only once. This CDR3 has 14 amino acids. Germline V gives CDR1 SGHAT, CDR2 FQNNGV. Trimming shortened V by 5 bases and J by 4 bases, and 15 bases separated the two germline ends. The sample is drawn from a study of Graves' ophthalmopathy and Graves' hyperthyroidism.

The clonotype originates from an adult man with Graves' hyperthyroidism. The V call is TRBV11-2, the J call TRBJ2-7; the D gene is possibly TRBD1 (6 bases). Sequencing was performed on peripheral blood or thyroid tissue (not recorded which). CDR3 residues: CASSPRDTGYEQYF. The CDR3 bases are TGTGCCAGCAGCCCTCGGGACACAGGTTACGAGCAGTACTTC.